This TCR beta chain was profiled in a study of cytomegalovirus exposure and HLA in healthy donors listed by TCRdb under 2017. Context from the whole study: According to an earlier analysis of 450 to 650 of the donors, 150 million to 200 million T cells yielded roughly 110 million unique TCR beta sequences and roughly 280 Gb of sequence data. Both class I and class II loci were covered by HLA typing, at four-digit resolution. The genetic ancestry cluster associated with self-reported Caucasian donors included roughly four fifths of the 300 to 400 genotyped donors. In addition to the first cohort of 666 subjects, a separate validation cohort of approximately 130 different subjects was used. Rather than drawing on any new phenotypic data, the later analysis identified candidate immune exposures from TCR beta sequences and the way those sequences occurred across donors. The study aimed to test whether cataloging public T cell receptors could reveal signatures of past pathogen exposure. An early release covering around 630 HLA-typed donors comprised roughly 300 gigabases of sequencing data and approximately 85 million unique TCR sequences. To predict cytomegalovirus infection status, the study combined high-throughput TCR immunosequencing, statistical association of individual TCRs with disease status, and machine learning. Using immunosequencing, the study profiled T cell repertoires from 550 to 750 subjects and related those repertoires to cytomegalovirus serostatus. Among several hundred genotyped donors of the cohort, an average of around 250,000 unique TCR beta nucleotide sequences was sequenced per donor, of which roughly 18% were non-productive. A later analysis re-analyzed previously published TCR beta repertoires from roughly 630 donors and added high-resolution HLA genotyping to study TCR occurrence patterns. The number of donors typed differed by locus, with roughly 629-640 for A, B, C, DRB1 and DQB1, around 520 for DQA1, 600 to 610 for DPA1, and around 450 for DPB1. To decide whether each TCR beta V gene segment behaved as functional or pseudogenic, an earlier analysis of some 580 of the donors relied on high-throughput TCR beta sequencing. In a later genetic analysis, genome-wide SNP genotypes for about three fifths of the 666 donors were used, and that subset was treated as a discovery cohort. Every discovery cohort repertoire had been produced on one sequencing platform. Five DR-DQ haplotypes were treated as single units for association and clustering because of strong linkage in the cohort. Donor age, sex, ethnicity and CMV serostatus were collected together with the repertoire data.

On this clone itself: The antigen this receptor binds is unknown. No base qualities exist here, and no much larger clone lies one base off it.

The germline V and J ends show losses of 11 bases and 5 bases respectively, and no gene match explains 8 bases of the junction. CDR1 MNHNS and CDR2 SASEGT are derived from the germline V gene. From its cysteine to its phenylalanine, the CDR3 spans 12 amino acids. CDR3 DNA only is kept here, 36 bases in frame from base 1. Summary of the overall study and its limitations: Because HLA typing was unavailable for some donors at each locus, only the typed subset was used in association tests. Assigning TCR associations to individual alleles was difficult when HLA alleles, especially DR and DQ, strongly co-occurred. A few of the identified cytomegalovirus-associated TCR beta chains were confirmed in vitro to be specific for cytomegalovirus antigens. Specific HLA alleles were associated with more than 15,000 TCR beta sequences at a false discovery rate of 0.05 in a later analysis. According to a later analysis, TCR association rates differed among HLA loci, with DRB1 alleles showing the most associated TCRs and HLA-C alleles showing the fewest. The classifier was reported to diagnose cytomegalovirus status with high specificity and sensitivity in both the original and validation cohorts. The sequencing pipeline was judged likely to have produced a cluster of highly shared sequence variants as a technical artifact. The earlier analysis of around 600 of the donors excluded 15 to 20 rarely observed V segments, including chromosome 9 orphons, because counts were too low. A further reported finding was that TCR beta sequences accurately predicted the HLA-A and HLA-B alleles for most subjects in the first cohort. A later genetic analysis reported fewer N-insertions in productive TCRs among donors in an Asian-associated ancestry cluster than the roughly 700-donor mean. For the cohort, immune exposure information was limited to CMV serostatus. An earlier analysis of approximately 590 of the donors showed that most TCR beta V segments appeared in productive rearrangements either about 87% or about 30% of the time, which broadly matched IMGT annotations. Correlated functional status among segregating V segments might be attributable to linkage disequilibrium, but an unknown experimental factor could not be ruled out. The study gave a list of more than 150 TCR beta chains associated with cytomegalovirus. According to a later analysis, parvovirus B19, influenza, CMV and Epstein-Barr virus appeared linked to several top co-occurrence clusters. The authors suggested that the approach could potentially be extended to other disease states and immunological phenotypes. Presence/absence analyses assumed roughly uniform sequencing depth across donors, an assumption that may not hold. A later analysis found that HLA-associated TCR beta chains were more clonally expanded and had lower generation probabilities than equally common non-associated chains. A later analysis found that most CMV-associated TCR beta chains appeared HLA-restricted, with HLA associations seemingly driven largely by CMV exposure. Because the 87-base-pair reads could not distinguish some IMGT-functional V segments, including TRBV6-2 and TRBV6-3, those segments were excluded. V-gene and J-gene trimming of TCR beta chains was associated with a missense DCLRE1C variant in a later genetic analysis, and the association was replicated in an independent cohort. Only TCR beta chains were sequenced in this cohort, and the absence of alpha or paired-chain data limited detectable features. While some public TCRs were present in many individuals, most TCR sequences turned up only very rarely across donors.

Library generation was performed with the immunoSEQ multiplex PCR assay. A mixture of 60 forward primers for TCR Vbeta segments and 13 reverse primers for TCR Jbeta segments was used in the multiplex PCR. The CDR3 region of rearranged TCR beta genes was amplified from genomic DNA with a multiplex PCR assay. Amplified TCR beta libraries were sequenced as 87-base-pair reads on the Illumina HiSeq System. In the source study's methods: In a later analysis, 70 million to 95 million unique TCR beta chains were counted across the roughly 670 repertoires, and approximately 11 million of these chains were shared by at least two donors. Raw reads were error-corrected and collapsed into unique sequences with a nearest-neighbor algorithm that merged closely related sequences to remove PCR and sequencing errors. Alignment of CDR3 sequences to IMGT reference sequences was used to assign V, D and J gene segments. For a sequence to be retained, a match of at least six nucleotides to both a V gene segment and a J gene segment was required. Rearrangements were called productive when the CDR3 lacked stop codons and stayed in frame with V and J; all others were non-productive. Following IMGT convention, CDR3 was defined as the stretch from the second conserved V-encoded cysteine up to the conserved J-encoded phenylalanine. The earlier analysis of about 500 of the donors excluded sequences that lacked an unambiguous match to a single V gene segment. An earlier analysis of approximately 590 of the donors called V segments functional above 56.7% productive rearrangements and segregating when the between-donor standard deviation exceeded 5%. A statistical classification framework was developed to diagnose cytomegalovirus status using the catalog of TCR beta chain sequences. A later analysis assigned V and J genes by comparing TCR nucleotide sequences with IMGT/GENE-DB human TR gene sequences. A later analysis assigned CDR3 sequences and most-parsimonious VDJ recombination scenarios with the TCRdist pipeline. A later analysis defined each TCR beta chain by its CDR3 amino acid sequence plus V-gene family, and excluded reads lacking a unique V-gene family. To address suspected cross-contamination and a sequencing artifact, a later analysis removed several hundred highly shared, low-generation-probability nucleotide sequences. A later analysis calculated a clonal expansion index for each public chain from normalized within-repertoire ranks of inferred template counts. A later analysis computed generation probabilities with a VDJ recombination model fitted to out-of-frame rearrangements, and checked the results against IGoR. In a later analysis, hypergeometric tests were used to score TCR-TCR, TCR-HLA and TCR-CMV co-occurrence, with a repertoire-size bias correction applied to TCR pairs. False discovery rates were estimated in a later analysis by permuting HLA or CMV assignments 20 times. A later analysis grouped co-occurring TCRs with DBSCAN, adding TCRdist sequence similarity when clustering within HLA-allele-positive subsets. Repertoires with fewer than 30,000 or more than 120,000 public chains, plus five repertoires with anomalous nucleotide sharing, were excluded from co-occurrence clustering. TCRdb mirrors the immuneACCESS table, restricted to in-frame sequences. Some clones are absent from its copies; in checked studies, under half trace to an unresolved V gene, and the reason for the others is unknown. V and J calls and clone size are copied from that table; D and trimming were computed from the DNA. This sample is represented by some 120,000 clones; approximately 78% of them were singletons. The ten biggest clones cover 9.5% to 13% of the sample.

The cohort comprised some 680 healthy bone marrow donors. At the time of sampling, every cohort member was nominally healthy, though immune exposures that went unrecorded were likely present. The donor tested CMV seropositive, placing the donor among the 289 seropositive members of the cohort. Every donor gave a peripheral blood sample, and the peripheral blood mononuclear cells from that sample were used for TCR beta sequencing. Genomic DNA extraction from the blood cell samples was performed with the Qiagen DNeasy Blood Extraction Kit. The receptor chain draws on TRBV6-1 and TRBJ2-7; 8 of the junction bases match TRBD1. The source is a man under 40 in good health and CMV-seropositive. Sequenced sample: PBMCs. Read as DNA, the sequence is TGTGCCGAGGGGCCAGGGGGCCACGAGCAGTACTTC. It codes for CAEGPGGHEQYF.